The clone carrying this T cell receptor beta chain occurred a few times. Its antigen is currently unknown. The sample belongs to a study of response to subunit inactivated influenza vaccine. TCRdb independently ran MiXCR on the RT-PCR reads; one entry per CDR3 protein. The data contain 650,000 to 700,000 distinct CDR3 sequences, around 14% of them seen just once; the ten biggest clones take up 11%. V shed 4 bases and J shed 2 bases, with 15 bases lying between them. The CDR3 has 15 amino acids. Germline V CDR1 and CDR2: SGHRS, YFSETQ. Study-level points and caveats: The authors put forward the suggestion that each seasonal influenza vaccination may bring in only a limited number of new T cells.

The V call is TRBV5-1, the J call TRBJ2-5; TRBD1 or TRBD2 may be the D gene (5 bases each). The receptor was derived from a man aged 50-59 years who received an inactivated influenza vaccine. Here the sequenced sample was PBMCs from blood, taken about 11 days after vaccination. The CDR3 loop is CASSRTGTNQETQYF. In nucleotides, the CDR3 is TGCGCCAGCAGCCGGACCGGGACGAATCAAGAGACCCAGTACTTC.